Each of the 9 T cell receptor beta chains below was sequenced from the same sample in a study of blood T cell repertoires in COVID-19. This table comes from immunoSEQ multiplex PCR, and its TCRdb copy is limited to in-frame clones, with some not included. Seen here are hundreds of thousands of clones, around nine tenths observed once, and the top ten hold approximately 6.2%. The sequenced sample consisted of peripheral blood. The receptors shown here come from a man aged 55 to 70 who had recovered from COVID-19.

V usage is TRBV15 and J usage is TRBJ2-5; 7 bases map to TRBD2. V was clipped by 2 bases and J by 2 bases; unmatched bases: 8. The CDR3 length is 16 residues. CDR1 and CDR2 (germline): LNHNV, YYDKDF (reference sequence). CDR3 bases: TGTGCCACCAGCAGATCTCCGGCTAGCGGACAAGAGACCCAGTACTTC. This codes for CATSRSPASGQETQYF.

This rearrangement joins TRBV24-1 to TRBJ1-1, with no clear D. Trimming took off 8 bases at V and 4 bases at J, with 13 bases between the two ends. Germline V gene data show CDR1 as KGHDR and CDR2 as SFDVKD. The CDR3 is made up of 13 amino acids. The CDR3 loop reads CATTRGGSTEAFF. The DNA of the CDR3 is TGTGCCACCACCCGGGGTGGGAGCACTGAAGCTTTCTTT.

The chain carries TRBV27 and TRBJ2-1, with 8 bases matching TRBD1. Trimming took 6 bases from V and 0 from J; bases not matched to a gene: 1. The germline V gene has CDR1 MNHEY and CDR2 SMNVEV (reference sequence). The CDR3 covers 14 residues. This chain's CDR3 is CASRTGGSYNEQFF. The CDR3 DNA reads as TGTGCCAGCAGAACAGGGGGCTCCTACAATGAGCAGTTCTTC.

The chain links TRBV30 to TRBJ2-3; 12 bases are shared with TRBD2. The CDR3 is made up of 19 amino acids. V lost 1 base to trimming and J lost 4 bases; unmatched junction nucleotides: 15. Germline values: CDR1 GTSNPN, CDR2 SVGIG (reference sequence). CDR3 sequence: CAWSAGQGMTSGGPDTQYF. The CDR3 bases are TGTGCCTGGAGTGCGGGACAGGGGATGACTAGCGGGGGCCCAGATACGCAGTATTTT.

The chain uses TRBV6-2 or TRBV6-3 and TRBJ1-1; 11 bases are a match to TRBD1. V dropped 5 bases and J dropped 3; count of bases not matched to a gene: 5. The CDR3 has 15 amino acids. Germline values: CDR1 MNHEY, CDR2 SVGEGT. As DNA, the CDR3 is TGTGCCAGCAGTGCCCCGGGACAGGGGGACACTGAAGCTTTCTTT. This encodes CASSAPGQGDTEAFF.

Note on this clone: At one of its ends the junction is not consistent with the germline gene, which may arise from a read error. The chain employs TRBV5-4 and TRBJ2-7; TRBD2 is a possible D gene (5 bases). There are 14 residues in the CDR3. Germline V lookup: CDR1 SGHNT, CDR2 YYREEE (reference sequence). The CDR3 DNA reads as TGTGCCAACAGCTTTTACGGGAAAAACTACGAGCAGTACTTC. Its translation is CANSFYGKNYEQYF.

This clone was recorded once. This chain links TRBV28 with TRBJ1-2; no firm D call. V lost 4 bases, J lost 2 bases, and 14 bases lay in between. This CDR3 spans 15 amino acids. Germline values: CDR1 MDHEN, CDR2 SYDVKM. The CDR3 loop reads CASSWAGSGNYGYTF. CDR3 nucleotide sequence: TGTGCCAGCAGTTGGGCCGGTTCAGGAAACTATGGCTACACCTTC.

The chain is built from TRBV28 and TRBJ2-4, with D possibly being TRBD2 (6 bases). This CDR3 has 19 amino acids. Germline V gene data show CDR1 as MDHEN and CDR2 as SYDVKM. The germline V and J ends were trimmed by 3 bases and 1 base, with 22 bases remaining between them. CDR3 in DNA: TGTGCCAGCAGTTTTGGGGAGCACTCGTCGGGGGTCGCCAAAAACATTCAGTACTTC. Translating gives CASSFGEHSSGVAKNIQYF.

The chain employs TRBV6-4 and TRBJ2-3, with TRBD2 as a possible D gene (7 bases). Germline CDR1 reads MRHNA; CDR2 reads SNTAGT. This CDR3 region has 16 residues. The V gene lost 1 base and the J gene lost 2 bases, with 13 bases spanning the gap. CDR3 loop: CASSDYGGPDTDTQYF. CDR3 nucleotides: TGTGCCAGCAGTGACTACGGGGGGCCCGACACAGATACGCAGTATTTT.